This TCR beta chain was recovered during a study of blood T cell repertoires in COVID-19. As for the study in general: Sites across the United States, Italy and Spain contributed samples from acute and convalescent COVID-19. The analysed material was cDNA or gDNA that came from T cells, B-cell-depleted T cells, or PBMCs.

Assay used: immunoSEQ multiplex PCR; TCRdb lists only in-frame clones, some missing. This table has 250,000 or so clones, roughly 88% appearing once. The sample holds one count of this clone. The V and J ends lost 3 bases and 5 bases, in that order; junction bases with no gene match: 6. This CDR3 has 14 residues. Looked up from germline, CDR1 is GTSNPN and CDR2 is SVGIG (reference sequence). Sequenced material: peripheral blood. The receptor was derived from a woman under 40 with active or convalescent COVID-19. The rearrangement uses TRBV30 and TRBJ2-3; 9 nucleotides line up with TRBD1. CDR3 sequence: CAWSGTGGGDTQYF. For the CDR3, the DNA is TGTGCCTGGAGCGGTACAGGGGGCGGAGATACGCAGTATTTT.